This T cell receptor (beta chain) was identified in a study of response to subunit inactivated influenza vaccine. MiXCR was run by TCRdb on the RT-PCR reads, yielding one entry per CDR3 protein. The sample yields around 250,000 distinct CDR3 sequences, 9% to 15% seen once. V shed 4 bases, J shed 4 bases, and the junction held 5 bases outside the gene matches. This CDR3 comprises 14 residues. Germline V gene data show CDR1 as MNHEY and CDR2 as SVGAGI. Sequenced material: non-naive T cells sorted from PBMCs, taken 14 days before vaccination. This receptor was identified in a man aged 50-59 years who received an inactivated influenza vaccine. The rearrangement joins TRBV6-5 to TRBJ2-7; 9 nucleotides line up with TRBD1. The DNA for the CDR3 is TGTGCCAGCAGTTTCGGGACAGGGAAGTACGAGCAGTACTTC. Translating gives CASSFGTGKYEQYF.